Presented here are 18 T cell receptor beta chains from one specimen sequenced in a study of blood T cell repertoires in COVID-19. Only in-frame clones appear in the TCRdb table, and some are missing; sequencing was by immunoSEQ multiplex PCR. The data hold fewer than 200,000 clones, with about 85% observed a single time. Source material: peripheral blood. The receptors come from a human donor with acute or convalescent COVID-19. The donor label of this sample is uncertain.

This clone was counted a single time. The chain employs TRBV9 and TRBJ1-4, with D perhaps TRBD1 (6 bases). Looked up from germline, CDR1 is SGDLS and CDR2 is YYNGEE. Trimming cost V 0 bases and J 8 bases, with 14 bases left between them. This CDR3 is built from 15 residues. For the CDR3, the DNA is TGTGCCAGCAGCGTAGTCACAGGGAGCGGCGAAAAACTGTTTTTT. It is translated as CASSVVTGSGEKLFF.

This chain links TRBV12-5 with TRBJ1-5; D perhaps matches TRBD1 (6 bases). Germline V CDR1 and CDR2: LGHNT, FRNRAP. V dropped 5 bases and J dropped 1 base, with 9 bases sitting between them. There are 14 residues in the CDR3. CDR3: CASGPGTSNQPQHF. The DNA of the CDR3 is TGTGCTAGTGGTCCAGGGACAAGCAATCAGCCCCAGCATTTT.

V is TRBV19 and J is TRBJ2-1; 10 bases agree with TRBD2. Germline assignment: CDR1 LNHDA and CDR2 SQIVND (reference sequence). V trimming: 7 bases; J trimming: 5 bases; junction bases outside the gene matches: 11. The CDR3 has 16 residues. The CDR3 sequence is CASTHYRTSGNNEQFF. The CDR3 DNA reads TGTGCCAGTACCCATTATCGGACTAGCGGCAACAATGAGCAGTTCTTC.

J is TRBJ1-4 and V is TRBV3-1 (or the pseudogene TRBV3-2); D may be TRBD1 (6 bases). This CDR3 comprises 15 residues. CDR1 LGHDT and CDR2 YNNKEL come from the germline V gene (reference sequence). V lost 4 bases and J lost 0, with 9 bases in between. In DNA form, the CDR3 reads TGTGCCAGCAGCCGGTCAGGGGCAACTAATGAAAAACTGTTTTTT. Amino acids: CASSRSGATNEKLFF.

The chain employs TRBV5-6 and TRBJ1-2, with D possibly TRBD1 on 5 matching bases. CDR1 and CDR2 from the germline V gene are SGHDT and YYEEEE. The ends were cut back, 4 bases at V and 1 base at J, with 17 bases in the middle. This CDR3 is 16 amino acids long. CDR3 bases: TGTGCCAGCAGCCCGCGGGACGGATTCTATAACTATGGCTACACCTTC. Its translation is CASSPRDGFYNYGYTF.

This chain joins TRBV24-1 and TRBJ2-2, with a weak D call TRBD1 (5 bases). Germline CDR1 is KGHDR and CDR2 is SFDVKD. This CDR3 contains 17 residues. The V gene lost 1 base and the J gene lost 1 base, with 12 bases spanning the gap. The CDR3 sequence is CATSDFSDTMNTGELFF. CDR3 bases: TGTGCCACCAGTGATTTTTCGGACACCATGAACACCGGGGAGCTGTTTTTT.

This rearrangement joins TRBV12-5 to TRBJ2-1, with D possibly being TRBD1 (6 bases). V was pared by 3 bases and J by 11 bases, with 17 bases between. The CDR3 contains 14 residues. Germline values: CDR1 LGHNT, CDR2 FRNRAP. The CDR3 DNA reads as TGTGCTAGTGGTTTAGGACAGCTACAAGGGAAGCAGTTCTTC. It is translated as CASGLGQLQGKQFF.

The chain carries TRBV5-1 and TRBJ1-1, with 9 bases fitting TRBD1. Losses at the gene ends were 4 bases for V and 6 bases for J; bases not matched to a gene: 13. The CDR3 consists of 16 residues. In germline, CDR1 is SGHRS, CDR2 YFSETQ. CDR3 protein: CASSVTGGPRPSEAFF. CDR3 bases: TGCGCCAGCAGCGTAACAGGGGGCCCCCGACCCTCTGAAGCTTTCTTT.

V and J are TRBV6-4 and TRBJ2-1; 7 bases align to TRBD2. V lost 0 bases to trimming and J lost 0 bases; unmatched junction nucleotides: 8. CDR1 is MRHNA, CDR2 SNTAGT, per germline. The CDR3 has 18 residues. CDR3 sequence: CASSDSKRGALSYNEQFF. DNA for the CDR3: TGTGCCAGCAGTGACTCGAAGCGGGGAGCCCTCTCCTACAATGAGCAGTTCTTC.

About this clone itself: The junction departs from the called germline gene at one end, perhaps through a read error. CDR3 residues: CASSLAGTHQETQYF. The CDR3, as DNA: TGTGCCAGCAGCTTGGCCGGGACTCACCAGGAGACCCAGTACTTC. V is TRBV11-3 and J is TRBJ2-5; TRBD2 is a possible D gene (6 bases). Looked up from germline, CDR1 is SGHNT and CDR2 is YENEEA. This CDR3 has 15 residues.

The chain is built from TRBV18 and TRBJ1-2, with D maybe TRBD1 (5 bases). The CDR3 has 14 amino acids. V lost 3 bases and J lost 5, with 13 bases in between. The germline gives CDR1 KGHSH, CDR2 LQKENI. The CDR3 DNA sequence: TGTGCCAGCTCACCGACAGACGTTCGGTATGGCTACACCTTC. Amino acid sequence: CASSPTDVRYGYTF.

The chain is built from TRBV6-5 and TRBJ1-1; 9 bases align to TRBD1. Unmatched junction bases numbered 7, after V lost 8 bases and J lost 0 bases. Per germline, CDR1 MNHEY and CDR2 SVGAGI. This CDR3 has 15 residues. CDR3 residues: CASQGQGGLNTEAFF. CDR3 bases: TGTGCCAGCCAGGGACAGGGCGGCCTGAACACTGAAGCTTTCTTT.

The chain couples TRBV7-9 to TRBJ1-3, with D maybe TRBD1 (6 bases). Trimming shortened V by 6 bases and J by 2 bases, and 8 bases separated the two germline ends. The CDR3 extends over 13 amino acids. CDR1 SEHNR and CDR2 FQNEAQ come from the germline V gene (reference sequence). CDR3 sequence (DNA): TGTGCCAGCAGGGCAGGGGCTGGAAACACCATATATTTT. Translation: CASRAGAGNTIYF.

The CDR3 DNA reads TGTGCCAGCACTGAGCCGGGGGGGCTAAGGAATGAGCAGTTCTTC. Protein: CASTEPGGLRNEQFF. This chain connects TRBV28 to TRBJ2-1, with 8 bases lining up with TRBD2. From germline, CDR1 is MDHEN and CDR2 SYDVKM. The ends lost 7 bases at V and 7 bases at J; junction bases unmatched: 12. The CDR3 is made up of 15 amino acids.

This chain uses TRBV28 with TRBJ2-5; no reliable D call. The V gene lost 8 bases and the J gene lost 3 bases, with 19 bases spanning the gap. Per the germline V gene, CDR1 is MDHEN and CDR2 is SYDVKM. This CDR3 region has 15 residues. The DNA for the CDR3 is TGTGCCAGCGAGAATCGACGGTCCCTAGAAGAGACCCAGTACTTC. This codes for CASENRRSLEETQYF.

The chain combines TRBV27 with TRBJ1-1; the D gene is possibly TRBD1 (6 bases). The CDR3 length is 18 residues. V was cut by 6 bases and J by 3 bases, with 26 bases left in between. Per germline, CDR1 MNHEY and CDR2 SMNVEV (reference sequence). The CDR3 spells CASRNRVVQNKRDTEAFF. As DNA, the CDR3 is TGTGCCAGCAGAAACAGGGTCGTGCAAAACAAAAGGGACACTGAAGCTTTCTTT.

The chain couples TRBV18 to TRBJ1-6; TRBD1 is a possible D gene (5 bases). The V gene's germline CDR1 is KGHSH and CDR2 LQKENI. The CDR3 is made up of 13 amino acids. Trimming removed 5 bases from V and 7 bases from J, with 9 bases in between. The CDR3 is CASSDSKNSPLHF. As DNA, the CDR3 is TGTGCCAGCTCAGACAGTAAAAATTCACCCCTCCACTTT.

The chain links TRBV3-1 (or the pseudogene TRBV3-2) to TRBJ1-1; D ambiguous. Germline CDR1 and CDR2: LGHDT and YNNKEL (reference sequence). CDR3 length: 13 residues. Trimming shortened V by 3 bases and J by 1 base, and 6 bases separated the two germline ends. CDR3 amino acids: CASSQSWNTEAFF. DNA of the CDR3: TGTGCCAGCAGCCAGTCCTGGAACACTGAAGCTTTCTTT.